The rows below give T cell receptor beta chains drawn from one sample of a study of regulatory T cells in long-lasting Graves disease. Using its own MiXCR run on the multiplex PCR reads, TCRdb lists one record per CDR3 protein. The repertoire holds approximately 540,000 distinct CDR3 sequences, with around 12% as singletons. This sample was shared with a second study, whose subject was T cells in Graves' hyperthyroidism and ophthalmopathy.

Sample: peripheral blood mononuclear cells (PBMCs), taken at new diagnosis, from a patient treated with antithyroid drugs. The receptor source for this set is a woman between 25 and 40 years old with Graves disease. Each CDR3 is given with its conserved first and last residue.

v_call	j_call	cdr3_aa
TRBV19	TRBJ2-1	CASSIVDSTNNEQFF
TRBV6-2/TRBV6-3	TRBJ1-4	CASRTGNNEKLFF
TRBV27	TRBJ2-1	CASSIITSGSYNEQFF
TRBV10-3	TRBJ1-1	CAISESGRGYTEAFF
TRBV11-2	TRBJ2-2	CASSNTGTNPGELFF
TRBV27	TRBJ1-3	CASSRTGAGNTIYF
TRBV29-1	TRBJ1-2	CSVESRKEYGYTF
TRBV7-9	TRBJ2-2	CASSLSGGELFF
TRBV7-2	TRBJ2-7	CASSLAGAQEQYF
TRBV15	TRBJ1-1	CAAGQVEAFF
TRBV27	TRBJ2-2	CASSLSFGGAGELFF
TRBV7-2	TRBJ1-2	CASFLWDIGYTF
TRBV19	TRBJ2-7	CASSIGQGRFNEQYF
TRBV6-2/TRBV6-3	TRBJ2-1	CASTPDSRSYNEQFF
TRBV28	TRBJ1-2	CASSLQGQGYTF
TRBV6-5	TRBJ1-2	CASSYSRQGTGYTF
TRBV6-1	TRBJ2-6	CASSPFKTVSGANVLTF
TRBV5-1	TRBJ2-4	CASSLGSFNIQYF
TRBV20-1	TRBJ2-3	CSALRDTDTQYF
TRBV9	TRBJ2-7	CASSGGRKKDEQYF
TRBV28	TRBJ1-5	CASSPLSTGTQYSNQPQHF
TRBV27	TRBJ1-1	CASSVRRDRVKSDTEAFF
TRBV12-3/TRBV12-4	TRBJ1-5	CASSLVGDRDQPQHF
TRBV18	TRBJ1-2	CASSPSPADRDGYTF
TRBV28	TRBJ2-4	CASSQAGTGQDQNIQYF
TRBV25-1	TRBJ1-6	CASSERTSSYNSPLHF
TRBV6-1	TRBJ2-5	CASRRTDEYQETQYF
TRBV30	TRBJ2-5	CAWSLNPETQYF
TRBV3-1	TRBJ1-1	CASSPGRVTEAFF
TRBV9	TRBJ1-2	CASSVEPGPPNYGYTF
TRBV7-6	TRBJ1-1	CASTKSGQVTEAFF
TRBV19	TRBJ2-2	CASTSSGWKNANTGELFF
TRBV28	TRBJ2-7	CASSLLGQSTAEQYF
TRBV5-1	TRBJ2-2	CASSLAQGAGTGELFF
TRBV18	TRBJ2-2	CASSRNYRQGTNTGELFF
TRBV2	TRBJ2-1	CASSEVGHLHRGNNEQFF
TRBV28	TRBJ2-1	CASSFGQGVDEQFF
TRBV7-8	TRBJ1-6	CASSSSSGANSPLHF
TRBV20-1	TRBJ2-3	CSATDASDEDTQYF
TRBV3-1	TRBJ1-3	CASSHVNRDTIYF
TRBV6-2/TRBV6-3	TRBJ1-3	CASREDRGRGNTIYF
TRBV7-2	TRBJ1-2	CASSLTGPLVSGYTF